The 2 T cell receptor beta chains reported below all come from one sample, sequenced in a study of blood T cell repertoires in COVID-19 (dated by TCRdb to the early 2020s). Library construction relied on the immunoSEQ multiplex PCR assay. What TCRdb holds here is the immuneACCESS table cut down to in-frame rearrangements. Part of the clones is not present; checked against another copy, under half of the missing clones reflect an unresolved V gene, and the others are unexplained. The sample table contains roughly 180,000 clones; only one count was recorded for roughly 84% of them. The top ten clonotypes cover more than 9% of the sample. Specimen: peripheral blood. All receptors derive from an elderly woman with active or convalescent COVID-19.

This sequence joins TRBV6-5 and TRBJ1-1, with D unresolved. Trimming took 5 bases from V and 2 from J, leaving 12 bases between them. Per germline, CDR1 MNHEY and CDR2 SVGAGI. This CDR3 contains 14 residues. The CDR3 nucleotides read TGTGCCAGCAGTAAACAACGGAGCAACACTGAAGCTTTCTTT. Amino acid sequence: CASSKQRSNTEAFF.

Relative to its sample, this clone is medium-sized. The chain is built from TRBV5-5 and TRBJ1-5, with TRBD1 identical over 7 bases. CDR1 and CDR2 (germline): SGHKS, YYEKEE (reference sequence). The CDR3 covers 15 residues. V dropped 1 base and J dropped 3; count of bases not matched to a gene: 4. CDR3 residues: CASSLWTGDNQPQHF. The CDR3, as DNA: TGTGCCAGCAGCTTGTGGACAGGAGACAATCAGCCCCAGCATTTT.